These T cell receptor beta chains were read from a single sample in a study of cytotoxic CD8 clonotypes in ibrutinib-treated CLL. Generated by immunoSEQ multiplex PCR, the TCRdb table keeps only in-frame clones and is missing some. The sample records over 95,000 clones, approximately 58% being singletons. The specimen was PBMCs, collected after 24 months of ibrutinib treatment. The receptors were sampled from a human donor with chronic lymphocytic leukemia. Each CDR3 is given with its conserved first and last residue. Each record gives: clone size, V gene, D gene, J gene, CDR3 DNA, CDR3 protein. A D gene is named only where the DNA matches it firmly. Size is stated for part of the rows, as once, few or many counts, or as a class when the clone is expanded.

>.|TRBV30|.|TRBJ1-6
TGTGCCGTCGGGGGTATGGGGGATTCACCCCTCCACTTT
CAVGGMGDSPLHF
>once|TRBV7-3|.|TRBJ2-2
TGTGCCAGCAGCTTGAGCGCGCGACAGAACACCGGGGAGCTGTTTTTT
CASSLSARQNTGELFF
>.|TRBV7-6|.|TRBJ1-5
TGTGCCAGCAGCCAAGTAGGTCAGCCCCAGCATTTT
CASSQVGQPQHF
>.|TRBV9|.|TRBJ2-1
TGTGCCAGCAGCCCCGCAGGGTACAATGAGCAGTTCTTC
CASSPAGYNEQFF
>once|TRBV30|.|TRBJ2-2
TGTGCCTGGAGCCGGGCAAGCACCGGGGAGCTGTTTTTT
CAWSRASTGELFF
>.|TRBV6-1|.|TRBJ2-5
TGTGCCAGCAGTGAATCTTACCGATCAGAGACCCAGTACTTC
CASSESYRSETQYF
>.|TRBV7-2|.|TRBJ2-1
TGTGCCAGCAGTCAGAGGGGGAGTGAGCAGTTCTTC
CASSQRGSEQFF
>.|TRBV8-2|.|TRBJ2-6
TGTGGCATTCGACTGATAACACAAAGTCGGGCCAACGTCCTGACTTTC
CGIRLITQSRANVLTF
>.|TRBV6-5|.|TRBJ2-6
TGTGCCAGCAGTTCGGGCTCTGGGGCCAACGTCCTGACTTTC
CASSSGSGANVLTF
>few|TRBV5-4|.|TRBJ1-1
TGTGCCAGCAGCCCTCAAGGAGGGAACACTGAAGCTTTCTTT
CASSPQGGNTEAFF
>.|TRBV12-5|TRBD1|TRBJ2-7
TGTGCTAGTAAGGGACAGGGGGCGCAAGAGCAGTACTTC
CASKGQGAQEQYF
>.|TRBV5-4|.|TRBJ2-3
TGTGCCAGCAGCACAGGGCCAGATACGCAGTATTTT
CASSTGPDTQYF
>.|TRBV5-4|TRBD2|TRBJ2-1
TGTGCCAGCAGCGGGACTAGCGGGGGGCGGGATGAGCAGTTCTTC
CASSGTSGGRDEQFF
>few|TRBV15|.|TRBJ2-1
TGTGCCACCAGCAGAGATCGTCAGGGAGACAATGAGCAGTTCTTC
CATSRDRQGDNEQFF
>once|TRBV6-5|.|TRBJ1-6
TGTGCCAGCAGTCATGGGACAACTAGTAATTCACCCCTCCACTTT
CASSHGTTSNSPLHF
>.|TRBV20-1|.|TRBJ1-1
TGCAGTGCTCATTTCGGTGAAGCTTTCTTT
CSAHFGEAFF
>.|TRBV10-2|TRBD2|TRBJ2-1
TGCGCCAGCGGGCAAGGGACTAGCGGGGGGAATGAGCAGTTCTTC
CASGQGTSGGNEQFF
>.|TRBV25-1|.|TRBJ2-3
TGTGCCAGCAGCCAGATAGCGGCCGCAGATACGCAGTATTTT
CASSQIAAADTQYF
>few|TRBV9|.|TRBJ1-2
TGTGCCAGCAGCAGTATTGGTAGGGACAACTATGGCTACACCTTC
CASSSIGRDNYGYTF
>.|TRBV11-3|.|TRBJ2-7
TGTGCCAGCAGCCCCGGTCCAGGGGAGCCCTCCTACGAGCAGTACTTC
CASSPGPGEPSYEQYF
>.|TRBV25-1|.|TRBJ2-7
TGTGCCAGCAGTCCCATGGGGGATAACGAGCAGTACTTC
CASSPMGDNEQYF
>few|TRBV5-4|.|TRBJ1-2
TGTGCCAGCAGCTTGGCAGGAGAGGGAGTCTCCCATGGCTACACCTTC
CASSLAGEGVSHGYTF
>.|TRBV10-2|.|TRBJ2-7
TGCGCCAGCAGTTTAACCTACGAGCAGTACTTC
CASSLTYEQYF
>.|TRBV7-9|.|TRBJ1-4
TGTGCCAGCAATAGGGGGGCCTCTAATGAAAAACTGTTTTTT
CASNRGASNEKLFF
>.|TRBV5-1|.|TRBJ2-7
TGCGCCAGCAGCCCTAGGGGGGGATTCTCCTACGAGCAGTACTTC
CASSPRGGFSYEQYF
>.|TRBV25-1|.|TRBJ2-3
TGTGCCACCCAGTCGGCTAGCCTGAGCACAGATACGCAGTATTTT
CATQSASLSTDTQYF
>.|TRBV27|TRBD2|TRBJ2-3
TGTGCCAGCAGTTTCCAGGCTAGCGGGGTCACAGATACGCAGTATTTT
CASSFQASGVTDTQYF
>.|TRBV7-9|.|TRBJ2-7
TGTGCCAGCAGTCGCCCGGGGAGCGAGCAGTACTTC
CASSRPGSEQYF
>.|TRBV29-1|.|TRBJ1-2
TGCAGCGTTGGCCGAAGACAGGACTATGGCTACACCTTC
CSVGRRQDYGYTF
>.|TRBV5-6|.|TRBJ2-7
TGTGCCAGCAGCTTCCAGGGGTACAGTTACGAGCAGTACTTC
CASSFQGYSYEQYF
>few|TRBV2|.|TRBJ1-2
TGTGCCAGCAACGCAGGGGCCGCCTATGGCTACACCTTC
CASNAGAAYGYTF
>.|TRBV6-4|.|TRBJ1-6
TGTGCCAGCAGTAGCGGCTCCTATAATTCACCCCTCCACTTT
CASSSGSYNSPLHF